These 4 T cell receptor beta chains were sequenced from one sample in a study of Ad26.COV2.S vaccination and SARS-CoV-2 variants. Specified treatment: around 19 received Ad26.COV2.S at low or high dose, single or two shots; several received placebo; per-sample allocation not given. Samples came from day 63 after the first vaccine or placebo injection. The protocol was immunoSEQ multiplex PCR, while the TCRdb copy is restricted to in-frame clones and leaves out a portion. The repertoire consists of fewer than 500,000 clones, with roughly 89% occurring once and the leading ten covering approximately 2.5%. Sample: peripheral blood, taken in a trial of Ad26.COV2.S vaccine versus placebo. The origin of the receptors is a person aged 18-65 years who received the Ad26.COV2.S COVID-19 vaccine or a placebo.

This clone was seen only once. This chain uses TRBV4-1 with TRBJ2-5, with D unresolved. CDR3 length: 13 residues. Trimming took off 4 bases at V and 7 bases at J, with 13 bases between the two ends. The germline gives CDR1 MGHRA, CDR2 YSYEKL. The CDR3 protein is CASSREVEGTQYF. The CDR3 DNA is TGCGCCAGCAGCCGAGAAGTCGAAGGGACCCAGTACTTC.

The rearrangement uses TRBV6-1 and TRBJ1-1; possible D gene TRBD1, 6 bases. In germline, CDR1 is MNHNS, CDR2 SASEGT. The CDR3 consists of 15 residues. Trimming shortened V by 2 bases and J by 2 bases, and 12 bases separated the two germline ends. The CDR3 coding sequence is TGTGCCAGCAGTGAACACGGCAGGGGAAACACTGAAGCTTTCTTT. Translating it yields CASSEHGRGNTEAFF.

This sequence joins TRBV19 and TRBJ2-4, with 10 bases fitting TRBD1. V gave up 3 bases and J gave up 4 bases; unmatched junction bases: 6. The germline gives CDR1 LNHDA, CDR2 SQIVND (reference sequence). The CDR3 sequence is 16 residues long. CDR3 DNA sequence: TGTGCCAGTAGTATCTCCGGGACAGGGGTTAAAAACATTCAGTACTTC. It codes for CASSISGTGVKNIQYF. Full variable domain (outside the CDR3, taken from reference TRBV19 and TRBJ2-4): DGGITQSPKYLFRKEGQNVTLSCEQNLNHDAMYWYRQDPGQGLRLIYYSQIVNDFQKGDIAEGYSVSREKKESFPLTVTSAQKNPTAFYLCASSISGTGVKNIQYFGAGTRLSVL.

This clone was recorded once. The chain recombines TRBV6-5 with TRBJ2-5, with a possible D match to TRBD1 (5 bases). The CDR3 extends over 13 amino acids. The germline V gene encodes CDR1 MNHEY and CDR2 SVGAGI. V lost 7 bases to trimming and J lost 0 bases, with 9 bases between them. CDR3 nucleotide sequence: TGTGCCAGCAAGCGACAGTACCAAGAGACCCAGTACTTC. Translating gives CASKRQYQETQYF.